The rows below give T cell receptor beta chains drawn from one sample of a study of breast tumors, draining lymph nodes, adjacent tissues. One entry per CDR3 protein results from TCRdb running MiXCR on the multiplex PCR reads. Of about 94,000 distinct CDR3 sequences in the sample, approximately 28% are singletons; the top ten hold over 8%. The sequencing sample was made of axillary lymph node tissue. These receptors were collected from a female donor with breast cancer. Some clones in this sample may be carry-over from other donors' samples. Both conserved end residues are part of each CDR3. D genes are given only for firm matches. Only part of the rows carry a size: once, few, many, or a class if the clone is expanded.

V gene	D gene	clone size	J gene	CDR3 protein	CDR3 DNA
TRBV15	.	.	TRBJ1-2	CATSRGEGLTYGYTF	TGTGCCACCAGCAGAGGGGAGGGACTTACCTATGGCTACACCTTC
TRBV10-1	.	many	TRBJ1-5	CASSVGSQHF	TGCGCCAGCAGTGTCGGATCTCAGCATTTT
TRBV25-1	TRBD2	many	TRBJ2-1	CASSEPGTTNNEQFF	TGTGCCAGCAGTGAACCCGGGACTACCAACAATGAGCAGTTCTTC
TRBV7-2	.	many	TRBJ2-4	CASGDIAKNIQYF	TGTGCCAGCGGCGATATAGCCAAAAACATTCAGTACTTC
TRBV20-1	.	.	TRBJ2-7	CSASRGDSYEQYF	TGCAGTGCCAGCAGGGGGGACAGCTACGAGCAGTACTTC
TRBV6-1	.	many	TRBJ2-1	CASSEAGVYNEQFF	TGTGCCAGCAGTGAAGCGGGAGTCTACAATGAGCAGTTCTTC
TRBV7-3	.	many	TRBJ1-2	CASSFGTDYGYTF	TGTGCCAGCAGCTTCGGGACGGACTATGGCTACACCTTC
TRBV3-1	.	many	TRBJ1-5	CASSYTGEEDQPQHF	TGTGCCAGCAGCTACACAGGCGAGGAGGATCAGCCCCAGCATTTT
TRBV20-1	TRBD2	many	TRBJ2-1	CSASTSGIYNEQFF	TGCAGTGCTTCCACTAGCGGGATCTACAATGAGCAGTTCTTC
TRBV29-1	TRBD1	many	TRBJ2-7	CSVEHHRGSGGYEQYF	TGCAGCGTTGAACACCACAGGGGGTCAGGCGGCTACGAGCAGTACTTC
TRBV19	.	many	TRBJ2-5	CASREGGPKETQYF	TGTGCCAGTAGGGAGGGGGGACCAAAAGAGACCCAGTACTTC
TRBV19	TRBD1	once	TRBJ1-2	CASSIPGTGGYGYTF	TGTGCCAGTAGTATACCGGGGACAGGGGGCTATGGCTACACCTTC
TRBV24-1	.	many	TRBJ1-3	CATSESGRPGNTIYF	TGTGCCACCAGTGAATCGGGACGGCCAGGAAACACCATATATTTT
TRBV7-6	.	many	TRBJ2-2	CASSAQRSGELFF	TGTGCCAGCAGCGCACAACGGTCCGGGGAGCTGTTTTTT
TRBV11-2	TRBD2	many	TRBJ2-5	CASRPGSGRSQETQYF	TGTGCCAGCAGACCCGGAAGCGGGAGGTCCCAAGAGACCCAGTACTTC
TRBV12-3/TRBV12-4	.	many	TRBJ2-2	CASSLRDITGELFF	TGTGCCAGCAGTTTGAGAGACATAACCGGGGAGCTGTTTTTT
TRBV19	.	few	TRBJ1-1	CASSQERRAFF	TGTGCCAGTAGCCAGGAGAGGCGGGCTTTCTTT
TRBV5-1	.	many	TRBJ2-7	CASSPGTYSYEQYF	TGCGCCAGCAGCCCCGGGACTTACTCCTACGAGCAGTACTTC
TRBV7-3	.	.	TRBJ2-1	CASSLALDGNEQFF	TGTGCCAGCAGCTTAGCCCTGGACGGGAATGAGCAGTTCTTC
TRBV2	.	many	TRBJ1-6	CASHREDNSPLHF	TGTGCCTCACACAGGGAGGATAATTCACCCCTCCACTTT
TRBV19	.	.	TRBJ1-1	CASSVQEAMNTEAFF	TGTGCCAGTAGTGTTCAGGAGGCCATGAACACTGAAGCTTTCTTT
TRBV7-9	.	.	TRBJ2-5	CASSLKGDLSGTQHF	TGTGCCAGCAGCTTGAAGGGGGATCTGAGTGGGACCCAGCACTTC
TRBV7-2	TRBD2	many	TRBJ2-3	CASSLDRLAGADTQYF	TGTGCCAGCAGCTTAGATAGACTAGCGGGAGCAGATACGCAGTATTTT
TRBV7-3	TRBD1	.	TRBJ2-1	CASSQRQGAYSEQLF	TGTGCCAGCAGCCAAAGACAGGGGGCCTACAGTGAGCAGCTCTTC
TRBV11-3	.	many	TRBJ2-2	CASSLAGARTGELFF	TGTGCCAGCAGCTTAGCGGGAGCGCGAACCGGGGAGCTGTTTTTT
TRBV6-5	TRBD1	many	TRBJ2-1	CASRTTGGYQFF	TGTGCCAGCAGAACCACAGGGGGCTACCAGTTCTTC
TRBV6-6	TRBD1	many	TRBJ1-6	CASRGQGKDSPLHF	TGTGCCAGTCGAGGACAGGGGAAAGATTCACCCCTCCACTTT
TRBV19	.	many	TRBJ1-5	CASRGLSGLSKDF	TGTGCCAGTAGGGGCTTGAGCGGGTTGAGCAAGGATTTT
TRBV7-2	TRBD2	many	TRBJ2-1	CASSPTGGIYNEQFF	TGTGCCAGCAGTCCTACGGGAGGTATTTACAATGAGCAGTTCTTC
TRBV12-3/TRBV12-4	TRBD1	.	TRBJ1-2	CASTRDRGSGNTF	TGTGCCAGCACTCGGGACAGGGGCTCTGGAAACACCTTC
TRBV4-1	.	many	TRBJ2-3	CASSLRTESTDTQYF	TGCGCCAGCAGCTTACGGACCGAGAGCACAGATACGCAGTATTTT
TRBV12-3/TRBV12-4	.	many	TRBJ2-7	CASSLNPDREQYF	TGTGCCAGCAGTTTAAATCCCGATAGGGAGCAGTACTTC
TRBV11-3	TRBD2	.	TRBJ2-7	CASSLPGLAGGLGYEQYF	TGTGCCAGCAGTTTGCCGGGACTAGCGGGAGGGCTTGGCTACGAGCAGTACTTC
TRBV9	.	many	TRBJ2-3	CASSVATSLGGTQYF	TGTGCCAGCAGCGTAGCTACCTCCCTGGGTGGTACGCAGTATTTT
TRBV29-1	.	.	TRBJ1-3	CSAHGGINGNTIYF	TGCAGCGCCCACGGGGGGATAAACGGAAACACCATATATTTT
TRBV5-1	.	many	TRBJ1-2	CASSWGWDGENSKYGYTF	TGCGCCAGCAGCTGGGGTTGGGACGGCGAGAATTCCAAGTATGGCTACACCTTC
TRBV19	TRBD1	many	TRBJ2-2	CASSRTGPSGELFF	TGTGCCAGTAGTCGGACAGGGCCCTCCGGGGAGCTGTTTTTT
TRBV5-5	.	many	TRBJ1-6	CASSWQDTNSPLHF	TGTGCCAGCAGCTGGCAGGACACTAATTCACCCCTCCACTTT
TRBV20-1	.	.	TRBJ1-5	CSARSTRAKGQPQHF	TGCAGTGCTAGATCTACTCGGGCAAAGGGGCAGCCCCAGCATTTT
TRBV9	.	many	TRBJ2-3	CASSVAHTDTQYF	TGTGCCAGCAGCGTAGCCCACACAGATACGCAGTATTTT
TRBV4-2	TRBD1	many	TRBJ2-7	CASSQVRVGTAPTYEQYF	TGTGCCAGCAGCCAAGTTCGGGTTGGGACAGCCCCAACCTACGAGCAGTACTTC
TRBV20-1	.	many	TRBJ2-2	CSARGGRLANTGELFF	TGCAGTGCTAGAGGGGGCCGCTTGGCGAACACCGGGGAGCTGTTTTTT
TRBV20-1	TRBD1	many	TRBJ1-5	CSADDRDRGRQPQHF	TGCAGTGCTGATGACCGGGACAGGGGAAGACAGCCCCAGCATTTT
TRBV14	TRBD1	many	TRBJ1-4	CASSLDRGREKLFF	TGTGCCAGCAGCCTGGACAGGGGGCGCGAAAAACTGTTTTTT
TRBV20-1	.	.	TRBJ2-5	CSARDLWQGNGETRYF	TGCAGTGCTAGAGATCTATGGCAGGGGAATGGAGAGACCCGGTACTTC
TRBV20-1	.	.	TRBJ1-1	CSAREGAGPEAFF	TGCAGTGCTAGAGAGGGGGCGGGACCTGAAGCTTTCTTT
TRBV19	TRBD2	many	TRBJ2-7	CASSMMTSGSASYEQYF	TGTGCCAGTAGTATGATGACTAGCGGGAGTGCTTCCTACGAGCAGTACTTC
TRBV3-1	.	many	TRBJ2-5	CASSQDAASLETQYF	TGTGCCAGCAGCCAAGATGCGGCTAGTCTAGAGACCCAGTACTTC
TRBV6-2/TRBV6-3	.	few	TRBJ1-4	CASSPLMTLGTLDEKLFF	TGTGCCAGCAGTCCCCTAATGACCTTAGGGACCCTGGATGAAAAACTGTTTTTT
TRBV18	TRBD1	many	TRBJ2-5	CASSPPTGVETQYF	TGTGCCAGCTCACCACCGACAGGGGTGGAGACCCAGTACTTC
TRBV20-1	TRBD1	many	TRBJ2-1	CSASHPRGYEQFF	TGCAGTGCTAGTCATCCCAGGGGGTATGAGCAGTTCTTC
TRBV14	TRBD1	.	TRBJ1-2	CASSQIQGATGGYTF	TGTGCCAGCAGCCAGATACAGGGGGCAACTGGTGGCTACACCTTC